This section outlines one T cell receptor beta chain sequence together with its context. This entry comes from a study of ipilimumab plus nivolumab after autologous stem cell transplantation. About the study: Typical patient got a handful of ipilimumab doses and fewer than 10 nivolumab doses (median).

Through week 26, nivolumab 3 mg/kg IV was given weeks 1, 4, 7, 10, then biweekly. Sequenced by immunoSEQ multiplex PCR; TCRdb stores in-frame clones only, minus some. The table records 20,000 to 25,000 clones, 77% of them present only once. The sample consisted of PBMCs, taken in a trial of ipilimumab plus nivolumab as post-transplant consolidation. This TCR was recovered from a male donor with diffuse large B-cell lymphoma.

The CDR3 sequence: CASSEGSLGSSYNSPLHF. The CDR3 nucleotides are TGTGCCAGCAGTGAAGGGAGTTTGGGAAGCTCCTATAATTCACCCCTCCACTTT. The chain joins TRBV2 to TRBJ1-6, with no clear D. V was clipped by 1 base and J by 0 bases, with 13 bases between them. Germline lookup yields CDR1 SNHLY and CDR2 FYNNEI. CDR3 length: 18 residues.